This TCR beta chain is from a study of T cells in Graves' hyperthyroidism and ophthalmopathy. The TCR beta CDR3 regions underwent amplification using RNA transcripts as the source. The HTBI primer set drove a first-round RT-PCR of the TCR CDR3. Using its own MiXCR run on the multiplex PCR reads, TCRdb lists one record per CDR3 protein. Of approximately 600,000 distinct CDR3 sequences detected, less than 25% appear once; the ten largest clones hold around a third. The PBMCs were taken from approximately 11 ml of fresh peripheral blood. The sample taken for sequencing was blood. The receptor was derived from a man aged 30-40 years with Graves' ophthalmopathy.

CDR3 DNA: TGCAGTGCCCCTGGGGGAACTAATGAAAAACTGTTTTTT. Translating it yields CSAPGGTNEKLFF. The chain couples TRBV20-1 to TRBJ1-4; possibly TRBD1 for D (5 bases). Germline CDR1 DFQATT, CDR2 SNEGSKA (reference sequence). Between the trimmed V and J ends, which lost 6 bases and 1 base, there was a span of 9 bases. The CDR3 loop spans 13 amino acids.